These 23 T cell receptor beta chains were sequenced from one sample in a study of blood T cells in healthy people across ages (dated by TCRdb to between 2014 and 2017). To prepare the library, 5' RACE was applied. Sequencing instrument: Illumina HiSeq 2500. A second PCR of about 6 to 11 cycles was performed with a sample-barcoded 5' primer and a J-beta primer mix. The raw public reads went through TCRdb reprocessing: fastp at Q25, MiXCR clone calling, in-frame beta chains kept. Every distinct CDR3 protein forms one entry, paired with its most common genes and DNA. The sample table records around 800,000 distinct CDR3 sequences; under 45% of these occur just once. Roughly 19% of the sample belongs to the ten largest clones. The sequencing sample was made of blood. The receptors come from a man aged 55 to 70 in good health.

The chain joins TRBV5-1 to TRBJ2-1; 8 bases match TRBD1. Germline V lookup: CDR1 SGHRS, CDR2 YFSETQ. There are 14 residues in the CDR3. Unmatched junction bases numbered 7, after V lost 4 bases and J lost 7 bases. In nucleotides, the CDR3 is TGCGCCAGCAGCGCTGGACAGGGCGGTAATGAGCAGTTCTTC. Translating it yields CASSAGQGGNEQFF.

This clonotype showed up just once. This chain links TRBV7-2 with TRBJ1-1, with D tentatively TRBD1 (5 bases). The germline V gene encodes CDR1 SGHTA and CDR2 FQGNSA. This CDR3 is built from 16 residues. V lost 2 bases, J lost 2 bases, and 15 bases lay in between. Written as DNA, the CDR3 is TGTGCCAGCAGCTTACGTCCAGGGCACTCAAACACTGAAGCTTTCTTT. Translated, it gives CASSLRPGHSNTEAFF.

This clonotype was found many times. The chain links TRBV12-3 or TRBV12-4 to TRBJ1-5; perhaps TRBD1 as D (5 bases). This CDR3 is built from 14 residues. Trimming left V 6 bases short and J 1 base short, with 10 bases between. The CDR3 reads CASSTGGSNQPQHF. The CDR3 region has the DNA TGTGCCAGCAGCACAGGAGGGAGCAATCAGCCCCAGCATTTT.

The chain links TRBV7-2 to TRBJ2-6; D is ambiguous. Trimming pared 4 bases from V and 1 base from J, leaving 8 bases between. This CDR3 is built from 15 residues. Per germline, CDR1 SGHTA and CDR2 FQGNSA. The CDR3 region is CASSSQVSGANVLTF. In DNA, the CDR3 is TGTGCCAGCAGCTCCCAGGTGTCTGGGGCCAACGTCCTGACTTTC.

This clonotype was picked up a small number of times. The gene calls are TRBV29-1 and TRBJ1-1; weak D call: TRBD1 (6 bases). CDR1 and CDR2 (germline): SQVTM, ANQGSEA. V was clipped by 4 bases and J by 0 bases, with 12 bases between them. The CDR3 extends over 14 amino acids. The DNA of the CDR3 is TGCAGCGTTGGGCGTGCAGGGGTGAACACTGAAGCTTTCTTT. Protein product: CSVGRAGVNTEAFF. The entire variable domain, with the rest obtained from reference TRBV29-1 and TRBJ1-1, is as follows: SAVISQKPSRDICQRGTSLTIQCQVDSQVTMMFWYRQQPGQSLTLIATANQGSEATYESGFVIDKFPISRPNLTFSTLTVSNMSPEDSSIYLCSVGRAGVNTEAFFGQGTRLTVV.

The gene calls are TRBV29-1 and TRBJ2-1; 9 nucleotides line up with TRBD2. CDR1 is SQVTM and CDR2 is ANQGSEA in the germline V gene. The length of the CDR3 is 14 residues. V was clipped by 4 bases and J by 8 bases; unmatched bases: 9. The CDR3 DNA follows: TGCAGCGTTGTCAGTCTAGCGGGAAGGGATGAGCAGTTCTTC. Its protein product is CSVVSLAGRDEQFF.

As DNA, the CDR3 is TGCGCCAGCAGCCAAGGTCCTGTCACAGGGGAGACCCAGTACTTC. It encodes CASSQGPVTGETQYF. The chain links TRBV4-1 to TRBJ2-5; tentative D call: TRBD1 (6 bases). This CDR3 contains 15 residues. From germline, CDR1 is MGHRA and CDR2 YSYEKL. Trimming left V 1 base short and J 5 bases short, with 14 bases between.

This chain uses TRBV12-3 or TRBV12-4 with TRBJ2-5; 7 nucleotides match TRBD1. This CDR3 is 14 amino acids long. V shed 7 bases, J shed 5 bases, and the junction held 10 bases outside the gene matches. The CDR3 DNA follows: TGTGCCAGCATCTACCGAGGGGGCGCGGAGACCCAGTACTTC. Protein: CASIYRGGAETQYF.

V gene TRBV6-6 combines with J gene TRBJ2-3, with 8 bases that match TRBD2. The CDR3 is 15 residues long. J gave up 1 base and V 7 bases, and 7 bases lay outside the gene matches. Germline values: CDR1 MNHNY, CDR2 SVGAGI (reference sequence). The CDR3 nucleotides are TGTGCCAGCACCGAGAGGCGGGGGGGCACAGATACGCAGTATTTT. It codes for CASTERRGGTDTQYF.

This clonotype was seen only a few times. In DNA form, the CDR3 reads TGTGCCAGCAGCCAGACAGGGATGGCAGATACGCAGTATTTT. It translates to CASSQTGMADTQYF. The chain recombines TRBV2 with TRBJ2-3, with 7 bases fitting TRBD1. Germline lookup yields CDR1 SNHLY and CDR2 FYNNEI. Losses at the gene ends were 6 bases for V and 4 bases for J; bases not matched to a gene: 7. CDR3 size: 14 residues.

This clonotype was detected a few times. The gene calls are TRBV7-9 and TRBJ2-5, with TRBD2 matching 7 bases. The CDR3 covers 16 residues. The V segment lost 5 bases and the J segment 0 bases; nucleotides outside the gene matches: 9. Germline values: CDR1 SEHNR, CDR2 FQNEAQ (reference sequence). The CDR3, as DNA: TGTGCCAGCAGCCTACTAGCGTACCGAAACCAAGAGACCCAGTACTTC. It yields the protein CASSLLAYRNQETQYF.

The genes are TRBV6-2 or TRBV6-3 and TRBJ1-5, with D unresolved. Trimming shortened V by 3 bases and J by 2 bases, and 2 bases separated the two germline ends. Germline V CDR1 and CDR2: MNHEY, SVGEGT. The CDR3 consists of 12 residues. CDR3 coding DNA: TGTGCCAGCAGTTATGGCAATCAGCCCCAGCATTTT. It encodes CASSYGNQPQHF.

This clonotype was counted between two and nine times. This sequence joins TRBV7-9 and TRBJ2-1, with a possible D match to TRBD1 (6 bases). The V gene's germline CDR1 is SEHNR and CDR2 FQNEAQ (reference sequence). The germline V and J ends were trimmed by 4 bases and 5 bases, with 12 bases remaining between them. This CDR3 has 14 residues. This chain's CDR3 is CASSSTGSNNEQFF. The CDR3 DNA reads as TGTGCCAGCAGCTCGACAGGCTCTAACAATGAGCAGTTCTTC.

The chain is built from TRBV29-1 and TRBJ2-2, with no clear D. This CDR3 region has 14 residues. Germline-derived CDR1 and CDR2 are SQVTM and ANQGSEA. Deletions cut 1 base from V and 0 bases from J, with 6 bases between. Here the CDR3 reads CSVEVGSNTGELFF. The DNA for the CDR3 is TGCAGCGTTGAAGTAGGGTCGAACACCGGGGAGCTGTTTTTT.

This chain uses TRBV12-5 with TRBJ2-5; the D is unclear. The end of the DNA fits TRBJ2-7 better, so the J call may be wrong. CDR3 length equals 15 residues. The V gene's germline CDR1 is LGHNT and CDR2 FRNRAP. The CDR3 spells CASFAEQSKSYEQYF. In DNA, the CDR3 is TGTGCTAGTTTTGCGGAACAAAGCAAATCCTACGAGCAGTACTTC.

This clonotype was counted between two and nine times. The chain couples TRBV7-9 to TRBJ1-4; D not resolved. CDR1 is SEHNR, CDR2 FQNEAQ, per germline (reference sequence). The length of the CDR3 is 15 residues. V lost 4 bases and J lost 8, with 17 bases in between. The CDR3 coding sequence is TGTGCCAGCAGCTCCGCGGCAAGGTTGGGGGAAAAACTGTTTTTT. This translates into CASSSAARLGEKLFF.

CDR3 in DNA: TGTGCCTGGAGTGTTAGCTTCTACAATGAGCAGTTCTTC. This encodes CAWSVSFYNEQFF. The chain employs TRBV30 and TRBJ2-1; D uncertain. CDR3 size: 13 residues. V was cut by 0 bases and J by 3 bases, with 6 bases left in between. Germline assignment: CDR1 GTSNPN and CDR2 SVGIG (reference sequence). Using reference TRBV30 and TRBJ2-1 for the parts outside the CDR3, the full variable domain is SQTIHQWPATLVQPVGSPLSLECTVEGTSNPNLYWYRQAAGRGLQLLFYSVGIGQISSEVPQNLSASRPQDRQFILSSKKLLLSDSGFYLCAWSVSFYNEQFFGPGTRLTVL.

This clonotype was observed many times. The CDR3 loop is CASSQLTSGEYEQYF. DNA for the CDR3: TGCGCCAGCAGCCAATTGACTAGCGGGGAGTACGAGCAGTACTTC. The chain carries TRBV4-1 and TRBJ2-7, with 11 nucleotides matching TRBD2. The CDR3 consists of 15 residues. Germline V gives CDR1 MGHRA, CDR2 YSYEKL. V gave up 2 bases and J gave up 4 bases; unmatched junction bases: 4.

This clonotype was detected a few times. The V call is TRBV7-2, the J call TRBJ1-5; D perhaps matches TRBD1 (6 bases). This CDR3 spans 15 amino acids. The germline gives CDR1 SGHTA, CDR2 FQGNSA. The V and J ends lost 1 base and 10 bases respectively, with 17 bases between them. CDR3 in amino acids: CASSLGSGAPLPQHF. The CDR3 DNA is TGTGCCAGCAGCTTAGGTTCAGGGGCCCCCCTTCCCCAGCATTTT. The full variable domain, completed using reference TRBV7-2 and TRBJ1-5, is GAGVSQSPSNKVTEKGKDVELRCDPISGHTALYWYRQSLGQGLEFLIYFQGNSAPDKSGLPSDRFSAERTGGSVSTLTIQRTQQEDSAVYLCASSLGSGAPLPQHFGDGTRLSIL.

This sequence joins TRBV7-2 and TRBJ2-1; 12 bases fit TRBD2. The tail of the sequence fits TRBJ2-7 better, so the J call may be wrong. This CDR3 comprises 19 residues. Germline assignment: CDR1 SGHTA and CDR2 FQGNSA. This CDR3 is CASSLVELAGGSSYNEQYF. The DNA of the CDR3 is TGTGCCAGCAGCTTGGTTGAACTAGCGGGGGGCAGCTCCTACAATGAGCAGTACTTC.

The chain joins TRBV6-1 to TRBJ2-6; D may be TRBD2 (6 bases). Germline V lookup: CDR1 MNHNS, CDR2 SASEGT. The CDR3 totals 14 residues. Deletions cut 7 bases from V and 9 bases from J, with 16 bases between. The CDR3 protein is CASTEEGFVNVLTF. CDR3 nucleotide sequence: TGTGCCAGCACCGAGGAGGGGTTCGTCAACGTCCTGACTTTC.

V gene TRBV6-1 combines with J gene TRBJ2-5, with D unresolved. CDR1 is MNHNS, CDR2 SASEGT, per germline. CDR3 length: 15 residues. V lost 3 bases, J lost 2 bases, and 13 bases lay in between. The CDR3 spells CASSDGMGIQETQYF. CDR3 DNA sequence: TGTGCCAGCAGTGACGGAATGGGGATACAAGAGACCCAGTACTTC.

This clonotype was seen a handful of times. The rearrangement joins TRBV5-1 to TRBJ2-2; a possible D gene is TRBD1 (6 bases). Germline-derived CDR1 and CDR2 are SGHRS and YFSETQ. With 4 bases removed from V and 4 bases from J, the gap between germline ends came to 11 bases. The CDR3 runs 14 residues. The CDR3 DNA follows: TGCGCCAGCAGCATCGACAGGAGCACCGGGGAGCTGTTTTTT. It codes for CASSIDRSTGELFF.